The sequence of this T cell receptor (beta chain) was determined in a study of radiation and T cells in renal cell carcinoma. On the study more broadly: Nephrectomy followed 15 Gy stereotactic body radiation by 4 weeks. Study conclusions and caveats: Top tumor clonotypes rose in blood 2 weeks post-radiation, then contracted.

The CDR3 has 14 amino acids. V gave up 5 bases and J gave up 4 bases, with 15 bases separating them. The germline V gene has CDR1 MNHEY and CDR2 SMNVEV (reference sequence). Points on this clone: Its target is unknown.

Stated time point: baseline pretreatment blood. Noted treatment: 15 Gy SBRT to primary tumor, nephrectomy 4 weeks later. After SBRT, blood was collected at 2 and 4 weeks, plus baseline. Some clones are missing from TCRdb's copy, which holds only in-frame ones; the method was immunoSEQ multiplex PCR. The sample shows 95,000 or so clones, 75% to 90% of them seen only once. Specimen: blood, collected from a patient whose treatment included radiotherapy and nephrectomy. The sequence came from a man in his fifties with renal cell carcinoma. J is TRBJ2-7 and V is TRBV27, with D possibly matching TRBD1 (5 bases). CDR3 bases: TGTGCCAGCAGTGTGACAGTTAACTCGTACGAGCAGTACTTC. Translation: CASSVTVNSYEQYF.